This T cell receptor (beta chain) was sequenced during a study of monozygotic twins with inflammatory bowel disease. TCRdb reprocessed the 5' RACE reads and stores each CDR3 protein as one record, lacking DNA. The listing records about 380,000 distinct CDR3 sequences. The CDR3 spans 16 residues. Germline CDR1 is MNHEY and CDR2 is SVGAGI. Sample: blood. The chain is built from TRBV6-5 and TRBJ1-2; with no DNA, the TCRdb D assignment of TRBD1 cannot be verified. This TCR came from a human donor with ulcerative colitis or Crohn's disease, or a healthy co-twin of an affected twin (not recorded which). The CDR3 spells CASSYSSRGANYGYTF.